This T cell receptor (beta chain) came from a study of blood T cell repertoires in COVID-19. The repertoire was sequenced with immunoSEQ multiplex PCR; TCRdb's copy has only in-frame clones and lacks some. The table includes hundreds of thousands of clones, approximately 90% detected once. The CDR3 sequence is 14 residues long. Germline V CDR1 and CDR2: MNHEY, SVGEGT. Trimming took 5 bases from V and 0 from J, leaving 8 bases between them. Cohort assignment relied on participant-reported clinical history. The material sequenced was PBMCs or T cells enriched from blood (not recorded which). This rearrangement joins TRBV6-2 or TRBV6-3 to TRBJ1-3, with unresolved D. The origin of this receptor is a woman in her forties who had recovered from COVID-19. The CDR3 nucleotides read TGTGCCAGCAGTCGATTGAGCTCTGGAAACACCATATATTTT. Encoded protein: CASSRLSSGNTIYF.